This TCR beta chain stems from a study of CD8 T cells in Susac syndrome. An input of roughly 0.5 to 1 ug of RNA was subjected to reverse transcription using random hexamers. Amplification of TCR beta CDR3 spanned 54 Vbeta and 13 Jbeta via immunoSEQ multiplex PCR. TCRdb reprocessed the immunoSEQ multiplex PCR reads with MiXCR, giving one entry per CDR3 protein. The sample consists of under 200,000 distinct CDR3 sequences, approximately 95% of them appearing once. The CDR3 contains 15 residues. CDR1 MNHEY and CDR2 SMNVEV come from the germline V gene (reference sequence). V was pared by 2 bases and J by 3 bases, with 14 bases between.

The receptor comes from a human donor with multiple sclerosis. The sample consisted of CD8+ T cells from PBMCs. This chain joins TRBV27 and TRBJ2-7, with D perhaps TRBD2 (5 bases). The CDR3, as DNA: TGTGCCAGCAGTTTACTGGGGTTGGGGAGCTACGAGCAGTACTTC. Its translation: CASSLLGLGSYEQYF.